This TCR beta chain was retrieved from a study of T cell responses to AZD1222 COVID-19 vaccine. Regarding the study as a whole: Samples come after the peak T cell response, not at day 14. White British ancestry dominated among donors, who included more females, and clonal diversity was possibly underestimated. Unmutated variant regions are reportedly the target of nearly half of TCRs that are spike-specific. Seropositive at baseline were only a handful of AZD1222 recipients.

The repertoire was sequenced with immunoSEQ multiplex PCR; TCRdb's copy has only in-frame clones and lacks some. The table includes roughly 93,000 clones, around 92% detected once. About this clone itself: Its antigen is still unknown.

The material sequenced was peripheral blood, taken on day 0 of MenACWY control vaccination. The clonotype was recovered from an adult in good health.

In DNA form, the CDR3 reads TGTGCCACCAGTGATTTGCAAAGGGGGCAAACCGGGGAGCTGTTTTTT. The encoded protein is CATSDLQRGQTGELFF. This chain connects TRBV24-1 to TRBJ2-2; 7 bases line up with TRBD1. The CDR3 extends over 16 amino acids. Trimming cost V 0 bases and J 5 bases; bases outside gene matches: 5. The germline gives CDR1 KGHDR, CDR2 SFDVKD.